This is a list of T cell receptor beta chains from one sample in a study of T cells in Graves' hyperthyroidism and ophthalmopathy. Via MiXCR, TCRdb re-called the multiplex PCR reads, giving one row per CDR3 protein. Of under 350,000 distinct CDR3 sequences in the sample, 25% to 30% are singletons; the top ten hold about 30%. Sequenced: blood. The receptors were sampled from a man aged 35 to 55 with Graves' hyperthyroidism that later progressed to Graves' ophthalmopathy. Each CDR3 is given with its conserved first and last residue. Fields, in order: clone size, V gene, D gene, J gene, CDR3 protein, CDR3 DNA. D genes are given only for firm matches. Size is stated for part of the rows, as once, few or many counts, or as a class when the clone is expanded.

many	TRBV20-1	-	TRBJ1-5	CSAYWGTPSNQPQHF	TGCAGTGCCTACTGGGGGACACCGAGCAATCAGCCCCAGCATTTT
many	TRBV12-3/TRBV12-4	-	TRBJ2-2	CASSSFPGQTGELFF	TGTGCCAGCTCCTCCTTCCCAGGGCAAACCGGGGAGCTGTTTTTT
-	TRBV20-1	-	TRBJ1-2	CSARASTGYTF	TGCAGTGCTAGAGCCTCCACTGGCTACACCTTC
many	TRBV7-9	-	TRBJ1-1	CASSFGGTGYEAFF	TGTGCCAGCAGCTTCGGCGGGACGGGCTATGAAGCTTTCTTT
-	TRBV6-2/TRBV6-3	-	TRBJ2-7	CASTNGDTYEQYF	TGTGCCAGCACAAACGGAGATACCTACGAGCAGTACTTC
many	TRBV20-1	-	TRBJ1-5	CSARGGFGVRNQPQHF	TGCAGTGCTAGGGGGGGATTTGGAGTCCGCAATCAGCCCCAGCATTTT
many	TRBV10-3	-	TRBJ2-5	CAISESGETQYF	TGTGCCATCAGTGAGTCCGGGGAGACCCAGTACTTC
many	TRBV15	-	TRBJ1-3	CATSRVAAGAGNTIYF	TGTGCCACCAGCAGAGTCGCGGCAGGGGCTGGAAACACCATATATTTT
once	TRBV6-2/TRBV6-3	TRBD1	TRBJ1-3	CASARTGGQFLGDTIYF	TGTGCCAGCGCCCGAACAGGGGGACAATTCCTGGGGGACACCATATATTTT
-	TRBV20-1	TRBD2	TRBJ2-5	CSAVLAGHRETQYF	TGCAGTGCTGTACTAGCGGGGCACAGAGAGACCCAGTACTTC
-	TRBV7-2	TRBD2	TRBJ2-7	CASGTSGSSYEQYF	TGTGCCAGCGGGACTAGCGGTAGCTCCTACGAGCAGTACTTC
many	TRBV6-2/TRBV6-3	-	TRBJ1-1	CASRNPSIGNTEAFF	TGTGCCAGCCGGAACCCCTCAATTGGGAACACTGAAGCTTTCTTT
-	TRBV27	-	TRBJ1-2	CASSSASYYGYTF	TGTGCCAGCAGTTCGGCAAGCTACTATGGCTACACCTTC
few	TRBV12-5	TRBD2	TRBJ2-6	CATQLAGDSGANVLTF	TGTGCTACCCAACTAGCGGGAGACTCTGGGGCCAACGTCCTGACTTTC
-	TRBV29-1	TRBD1	TRBJ1-2	CSVVASGGGGGYTF	TGCAGCGTTGTAGCAAGTGGAGGGGGCGGTGGCTACACCTTC
many	TRBV18	-	TRBJ2-2	CASSDELGITGELFF	TGTGCCAGCTCGGACGAGCTCGGGATCACCGGGGAGCTGTTTTTT
many	TRBV10-3	-	TRBJ2-7	CAANSRDGTYEQYF	TGTGCCGCAAACAGCCGGGACGGGACCTACGAGCAGTACTTC
many	TRBV11-2	-	TRBJ2-5	CASSLDHYSLETQYF	TGTGCCAGCAGCTTAGATCATTACAGTCTGGAGACCCAGTACTTC
many	TRBV29-1	-	TRBJ2-2	CSVECTLITGELFF	TGCAGCGTTGAGTGTACCTTGATTACCGGGGAGCTGTTTTTT
many	TRBV29-1	-	TRBJ1-1	CSVVIETNTEAFF	TGCAGCGTTGTTATCGAAACGAACACTGAAGCTTTCTTT
-	TRBV6-2/TRBV6-3	-	TRBJ2-7	CASRPGSTYEQYF	TGTGCCAGCAGGCCCGGGTCGACCTACGAGCAGTACTTC
many	TRBV20-1	-	TRBJ1-5	CSVSRWNQPQHF	TGCAGTGTCTCCCGGTGGAATCAGCCCCAGCATTTT
many	TRBV24-1	-	TRBJ1-1	CATTAGLNTEAFF	TGTGCCACCACTGCGGGGTTGAACACTGAAGCTTTCTTT
-	TRBV15	-	TRBJ1-5	CATSGGRYRQPQHF	TGTGCCACCAGCGGGGGTCGGTACCGTCAGCCCCAGCATTTT
-	TRBV7-9	-	TRBJ2-5	CASSQGGLFEETQYF	TGTGCCAGCAGCCAAGGGGGACTATTTGAAGAGACCCAGTACTTC
many	TRBV19	-	TRBJ2-3	CASSPILGGSTDTQYF	TGTGCCAGTAGTCCGATCCTCGGGGGATCCACAGATACGCAGTATTTT
-	TRBV6-1	TRBD1	TRBJ1-5	CASRPGQSNQPQHF	TGTGCCAGCAGACCGGGACAGAGCAATCAGCCCCAGCATTTT
once	TRBV12-3/TRBV12-4	-	TRBJ1-6	CASTLGGIGNSPLHF	TGTGCCAGCACCCTAGGGGGGATCGGTAATTCACCCCTCCACTTT
few	TRBV27	-	TRBJ1-2	CASSQTGTAYYGYTF	TGTGCCAGCAGTCAAACCGGGACGGCATACTATGGCTACACCTTC
-	TRBV4-2	-	TRBJ1-5	CASSQDDSDYSNQPQHF	TGTGCCAGCAGCCAAGATGACAGCGACTATAGCAATCAGCCCCAGCATTTT
-	TRBV2	-	TRBJ1-2	CASREDREGYTF	TGTGCCAGCAGGGAGGACAGAGAAGGCTACACCTTC
many	TRBV18	-	TRBJ1-1	CASSPVSELTEAFF	TGTGCCAGCTCACCAGTCTCAGAACTCACTGAAGCTTTCTTT
-	TRBV6-1	-	TRBJ1-1	CASSEALRQLLTEAFF	TGTGCCAGCAGTGAAGCGCTTCGACAGTTACTCACTGAAGCTTTCTTT
many	TRBV12-3/TRBV12-4	-	TRBJ2-4	CASSFFPPGAKNIQYF	TGTGCCAGCAGTTTTTTCCCCCCTGGGGCCAAAAACATTCAGTACTTC
once	TRBV9	-	TRBJ1-3	CASSLRGFGNTIYF	TGTGCCAGCAGCTTAAGGGGTTTTGGAAACACCATATATTTT
many	TRBV7-3	-	TRBJ1-5	CASSGRRDTYQPQHF	TGTGCCAGCAGCGGACGCCGGGACACATATCAGCCCCAGCATTTT
-	TRBV2	-	TRBJ1-2	CASSEGSRVYGYTF	TGTGCCAGCAGTGAAGGTTCAAGAGTCTATGGCTACACCTTC
many	TRBV7-2	-	TRBJ1-2	CASSPPGGYGYTF	TGTGCCAGCAGCCCTCCAGGAGGCTATGGCTACACCTTC
once	TRBV24-1	-	TRBJ2-7	CATSDRQDEQYF	TGTGCCACCAGTGATCGACAAGACGAGCAGTACTTC
once	TRBV7-2	TRBD2	TRBJ2-4	CASSFSGTLAKNIQYF	TGTGCCAGCAGCTTTAGCGGGACCCTAGCCAAAAACATTCAGTACTTC
few	TRBV30	-	TRBJ1-2	CAWSGFYPYGYTF	TGTGCCTGGAGCGGCTTTTACCCTTATGGCTACACCTTC
-	TRBV6-1	-	TRBJ2-2	CASIPGQTGELFF	TGTGCCAGCATCCCCGGGCAGACCGGGGAGCTGTTTTTT
many	TRBV11-1	TRBD1	TRBJ1-2	CASSLTLWTGHPRGYTF	TGTGCCAGCAGCTTAACTCTGTGGACAGGGCATCCTCGGGGCTACACCTTC
many	TRBV10-3	-	TRBJ1-3	CAISESGGNTIYF	TGTGCCATCAGTGAGTCTGGTGGAAACACCATATATTTT